This TCR beta chain was documented in a study of cytomegalovirus exposure and HLA in healthy donors. General study results and limits: Published work reported that the classifier diagnosed cytomegalovirus status with high specificity and sensitivity. Cytomegalovirus-associated status was assigned to some 180 TCR beta chains.

Germline trimming cut 0 bases from V and 4 bases from J; bases unmatched to any gene: 14. Per germline, CDR1 LGHNT and CDR2 FRNRAP. The CDR3 is made up of 19 amino acids. The assay was immunoSEQ multiplex PCR, and TCRdb's table has in-frame clones only and misses some. The sample contains about 73,000 clones, approximately 96% of which appear only once. This clone occurred once. Its antigen is currently unknown. The J gene is TRBJ2-3, the V gene TRBV12-5; 9 positions match TRBD2. Sequencing was done on a sample of PBMCs. The clonotype comes from a man between 18 and 29 years old in good health and CMV-seronegative. The CDR3 nucleotides are TGTGCTAGTGGTTTGGTCCTTCTTGGGCGGGGGGGTTACCCAGATACGCAGTATTTT. This codes for CASGLVLLGRGGYPDTQYF. The variable domain in full, completed from reference TRBV12-5 and TRBJ2-3, reads DARVTQTPRHKVTEMGQEVTMRCQPILGHNTVFWYRQTMMQGLELLAYFRNRAPLDDSGMPKDRFSAEMPDATLATLKIQPSEPRDSAVYFCASGLVLLGRGGYPDTQYFGPGTRLTVL.